This entry describes one T cell receptor (beta chain). Its antigen is still unknown. Genomic DNA from each subset was divided evenly over several immunoSEQ plates. The authors ran unsorted PBMC replicate PCRs on 300 ng DNA, 25,000 to 35,000 T cell genomes. Assay: immunoSEQ multiplex PCR; the TCRdb copy retains only in-frame clones and omits some. The sample has fewer than 550,000 clones, about 79% seen once. This record comes from a study of shared clonotypes between healthy human individuals. Findings of the study overall: It was anticipated that sequencing depth would influence how many clonotypes donors shared. Few donors restricted represented genetic and exposure-history diversity.

Looked up from germline, CDR1 is SQVTM and CDR2 is ANQGSEA. The CDR3 covers 12 residues. V was clipped by 4 bases and J by 10 bases, with 14 bases between them. The chain combines TRBV29-1 with TRBJ2-1, with D tentatively TRBD1 or TRBD2 (5 bases each). Sequences were obtained from PBMCs. This sequence originates from a woman aged 40-49 years in good health. Some clones in this sample may be carry-over from other donors' samples. The CDR3: CSVVQAGFEQFF. For the CDR3, the DNA is TGCAGCGTTGTACAGGCGGGCTTCGAGCAGTTCTTC.